The 7 T cell receptor beta chains below all came from one sample that was sequenced in a study of post-analysis software for immune sequencing data. Study results and caveats: Patients showed TRBV5-6, TRBV5-1 and TRBV20-1 among a few TRBV segments more frequent than in controls.

These receptors' antigens are unknown. Researchers reported that TCR beta cDNA libraries carried unique molecular identifiers. TCRdb itself ran the PCR reads through MiXCR, one entry per CDR3 protein. Of around 700,000 distinct CDR3 sequences in the sample, approximately 60% were seen once. Sequenced material: blood. These receptors were obtained from a girl aged 2 to 10 with multiple sclerosis.

The chain couples TRBV29-1 to TRBJ2-7; perhaps TRBD1 as D (6 bases). Germline V gives CDR1 SQVTM, CDR2 ANQGSEA. Between the trimmed V and J ends, which lost 6 bases and 3 bases, there was a span of 18 bases. The CDR3 length is 14 residues. In DNA, the CDR3 is TGCAGCGTGAGGGAACAGGGTCGGGGCTACGAGCAGTACTTC. The encoded protein is CSVREQGRGYEQYF.

The V and J genes are TRBV5-1 and TRBJ2-7, with D perhaps TRBD1 (6 bases). Germline-derived CDR1 and CDR2 are SGHRS and YFSETQ. The CDR3 is 16 amino acids. Deletions cut 0 bases from V and 2 bases from J, with 15 bases between. The CDR3 loop is CASSLALGQSPYEQYF. The CDR3, as DNA: TGCGCCAGCAGCTTGGCCCTTGGACAGAGTCCCTACGAGCAGTACTTC.

This clonotype was detected only a few times. The rearrangement joins TRBV2 to TRBJ2-1, with D unclear. This CDR3 is 14 amino acids long. Germline assignment: CDR1 SNHLY and CDR2 FYNNEI. Trimming pared 2 bases from V and 4 bases from J, leaving 9 bases between. The CDR3: CASSESRAYNEQFF. CDR3 coding DNA: TGTGCCAGCAGTGAATCAAGGGCTTACAATGAGCAGTTCTTC.

This chain connects TRBV29-1 to TRBJ2-2; perhaps TRBD2 as D (6 bases). Trimming left V 4 bases short and J 0 bases short, with 15 bases between. Germline V CDR1 and CDR2: SQVTM, ANQGSEA. This CDR3 spans 16 amino acids. The CDR3 nucleotides read TGCAGCGTTGCGCGGGGCGGGGTCGCGAACACCGGGGAGCTGTTTTTT. Translating it yields CSVARGGVANTGELFF.

J is TRBJ2-3 and V is TRBV20-1; 7 bases align to TRBD2. V lost 2 bases and J lost 8; bases outside the gene matches: 7. The CDR3 is 13 residues long. CDR1 DFQATT and CDR2 SNEGSKA come from the germline V gene (reference sequence). The CDR3: CSARRGGFGTQYF. For the CDR3, the DNA is TGCAGTGCTAGAAGGGGAGGGTTTGGTACGCAGTATTTT.

This sequence joins TRBV20-1 and TRBJ1-1; D gene ambiguous. Germline V lookup: CDR1 DFQATT, CDR2 SNEGSKA (reference sequence). This CDR3 is 14 amino acids long. V lost 5 bases and J lost 3, with 16 bases in between. CDR3 DNA: TGCAGTGCTCCTGAACGCGGGGTGGACACTGAAGCTTTCTTT. Protein product: CSAPERGVDTEAFF.

V usage is TRBV7-2 and J usage is TRBJ2-7, with TRBD2 identical over 7 bases. This CDR3 spans 17 amino acids. With 2 bases clipped from V and 0 bases from J, the junction kept 10 bases outside the gene matches. Germline CDR1 reads SGHTA; CDR2 reads FQGNSA. CDR3 amino acids: CASSLSSGKRSSYEQYF. CDR3 coding DNA: TGTGCCAGCAGCTTATCCAGCGGGAAAAGGAGCTCCTACGAGCAGTACTTC.